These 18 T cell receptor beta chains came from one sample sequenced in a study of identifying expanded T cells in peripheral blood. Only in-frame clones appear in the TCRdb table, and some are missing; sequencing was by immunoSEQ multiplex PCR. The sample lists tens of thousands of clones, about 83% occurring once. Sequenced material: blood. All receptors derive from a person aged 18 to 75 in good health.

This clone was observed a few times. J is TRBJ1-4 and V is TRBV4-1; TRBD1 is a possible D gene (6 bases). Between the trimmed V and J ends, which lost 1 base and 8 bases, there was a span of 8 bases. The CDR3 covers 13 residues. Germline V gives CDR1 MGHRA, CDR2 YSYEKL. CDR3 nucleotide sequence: TGCGCCAGCAGCCAAGCAGGGGACGAAAAACTGTTTTTT. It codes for CASSQAGDEKLFF.

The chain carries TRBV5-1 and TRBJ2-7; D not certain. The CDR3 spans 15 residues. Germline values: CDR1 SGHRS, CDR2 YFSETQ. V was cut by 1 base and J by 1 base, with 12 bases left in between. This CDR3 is CASSLQGTGSYEQYF. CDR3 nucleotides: TGCGCCAGCAGCTTGCAAGGAACCGGGTCCTACGAGCAGTACTTC.

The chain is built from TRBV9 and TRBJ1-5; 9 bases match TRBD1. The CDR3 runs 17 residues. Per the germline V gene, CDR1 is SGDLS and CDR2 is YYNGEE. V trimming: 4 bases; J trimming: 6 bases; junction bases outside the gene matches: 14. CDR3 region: CASSPSDRGTSIQPQHF. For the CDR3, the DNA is TGTGCCAGCAGCCCTTCGGACAGGGGCACGTCGATTCAGCCCCAGCATTTT.

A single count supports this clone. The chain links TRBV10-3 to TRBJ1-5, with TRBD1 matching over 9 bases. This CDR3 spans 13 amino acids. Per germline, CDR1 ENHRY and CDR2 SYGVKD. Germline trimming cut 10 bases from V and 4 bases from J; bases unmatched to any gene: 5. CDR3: CATTGGANQPQHF. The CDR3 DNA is TGTGCCACTACAGGGGGCGCGAATCAGCCCCAGCATTTT.

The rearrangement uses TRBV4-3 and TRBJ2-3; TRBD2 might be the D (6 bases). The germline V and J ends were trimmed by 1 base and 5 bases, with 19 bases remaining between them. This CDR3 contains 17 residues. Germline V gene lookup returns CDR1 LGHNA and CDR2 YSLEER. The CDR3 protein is CASSQVFRRDIIDTQYF. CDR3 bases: TGCGCCAGCAGCCAAGTGTTCCGGCGGGATATCATAGATACGCAGTATTTT.

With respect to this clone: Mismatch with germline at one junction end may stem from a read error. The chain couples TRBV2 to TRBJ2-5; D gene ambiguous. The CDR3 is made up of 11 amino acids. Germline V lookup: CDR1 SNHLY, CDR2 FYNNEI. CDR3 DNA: TGTGCCAGCAGTTCCGCAGCGACCATGAACTTC. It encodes CASSSAATMNF.

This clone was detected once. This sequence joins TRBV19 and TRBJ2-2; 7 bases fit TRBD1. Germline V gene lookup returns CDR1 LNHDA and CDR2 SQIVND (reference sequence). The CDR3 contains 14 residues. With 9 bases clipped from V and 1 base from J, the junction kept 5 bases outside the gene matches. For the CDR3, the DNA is TGTGCCAGCTGTCGGACAGGGAACACCGGGGAGCTGTTTTTT. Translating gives CASCRTGNTGELFF. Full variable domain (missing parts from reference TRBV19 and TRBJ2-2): DGGITQSPKYLFRKEGQNVTLSCEQNLNHDAMYWYRQDPGQGLRLIYYSQIVNDFQKGDIAEGYSVSREKKESFPLTVTSAQKNPTAFYLCASCRTGNTGELFFGEGSRLTVL.

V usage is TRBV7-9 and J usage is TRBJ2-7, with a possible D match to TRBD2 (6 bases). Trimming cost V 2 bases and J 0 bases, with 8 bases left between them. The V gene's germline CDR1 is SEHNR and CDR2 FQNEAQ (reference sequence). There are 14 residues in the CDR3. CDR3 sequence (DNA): TGTGCCAGCAGCTTAACTAGCTACTCCTACGAGCAGTACTTC. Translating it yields CASSLTSYSYEQYF. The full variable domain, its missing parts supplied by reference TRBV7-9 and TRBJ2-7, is DTGVSQNPRHKITKRGQNVTFRCDPISEHNRLYWYRQTLGQGPEFLTYFQNEAQLEKSRLLSDRFSAERPKGSFSTLEIQRTEQGDSAMYLCASSLTSYSYEQYFGPGTRLTVT.

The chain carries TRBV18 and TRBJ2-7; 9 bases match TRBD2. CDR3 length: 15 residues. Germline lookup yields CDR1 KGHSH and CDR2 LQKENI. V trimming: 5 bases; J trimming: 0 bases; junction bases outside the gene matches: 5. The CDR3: CASSASSGTSYEQYF. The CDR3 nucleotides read TGTGCCAGCTCAGCCTCTAGCGGGACCTCCTACGAGCAGTACTTC. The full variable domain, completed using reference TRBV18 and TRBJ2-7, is NAGVMQNPRHLVRRRGQEARLRCSPMKGHSHVYWYRQLPEEGLKFMVYLQKENIIDESGMPKERFSAEFPKEGPSILRIQQVVRGDSAAYFCASSASSGTSYEQYFGPGTRLTVT.

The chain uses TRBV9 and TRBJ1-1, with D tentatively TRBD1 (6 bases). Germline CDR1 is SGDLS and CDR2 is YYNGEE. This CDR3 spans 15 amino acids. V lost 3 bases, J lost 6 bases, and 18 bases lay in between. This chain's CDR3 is CASSAGGRSLPEAFF. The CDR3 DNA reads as TGTGCCAGCAGCGCGGGGGGCAGGTCCCTACCTGAAGCTTTCTTT.

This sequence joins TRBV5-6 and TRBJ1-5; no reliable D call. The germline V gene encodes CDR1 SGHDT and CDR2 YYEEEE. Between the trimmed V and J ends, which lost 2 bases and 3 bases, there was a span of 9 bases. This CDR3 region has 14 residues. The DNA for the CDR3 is TGTGCCAGCAGCTTTCGCGGCACCAATCAGCCCCAGCATTTT. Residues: CASSFRGTNQPQHF.

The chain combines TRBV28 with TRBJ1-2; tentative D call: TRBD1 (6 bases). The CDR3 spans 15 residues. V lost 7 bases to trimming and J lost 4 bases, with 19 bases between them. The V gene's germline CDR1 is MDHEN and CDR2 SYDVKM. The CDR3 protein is CASTLAPTGIYGYTF. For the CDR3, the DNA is TGTGCCAGCACCCTGGCGCCTACAGGGATCTATGGCTACACCTTC.

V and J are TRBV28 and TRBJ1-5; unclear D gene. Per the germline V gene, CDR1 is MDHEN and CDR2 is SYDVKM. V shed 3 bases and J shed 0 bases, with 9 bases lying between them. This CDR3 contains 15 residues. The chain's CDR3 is CASSFGDLSNQPQHF. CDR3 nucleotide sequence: TGTGCCAGCAGTTTTGGTGATCTTAGCAATCAGCCCCAGCATTTT. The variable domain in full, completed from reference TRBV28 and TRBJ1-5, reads DVKVTQSSRYLVKRTGEKVFLECVQDMDHENMFWYRQDPGLGLRLIYFSYDVKMKEKGDIPEGYSVSREKKERFSLILESASTNQTSMYLCASSFGDLSNQPQHFGDGTRLSIL.

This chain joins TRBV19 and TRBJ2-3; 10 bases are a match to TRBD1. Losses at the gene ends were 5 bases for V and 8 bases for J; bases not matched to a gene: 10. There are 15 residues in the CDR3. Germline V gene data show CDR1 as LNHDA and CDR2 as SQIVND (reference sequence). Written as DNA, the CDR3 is TGTGCCAGTAGTGGGAGGACAGGGGGAAGTGGTACGCAGTATTTT. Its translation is CASSGRTGGSGTQYF.

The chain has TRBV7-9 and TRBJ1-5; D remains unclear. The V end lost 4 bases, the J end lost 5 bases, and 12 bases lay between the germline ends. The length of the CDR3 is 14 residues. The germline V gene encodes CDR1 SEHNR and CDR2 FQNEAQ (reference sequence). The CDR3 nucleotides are TGTGCCAGCAGCTCTGGTACGGGATATCAGCCCCAGCATTTT. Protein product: CASSSGTGYQPQHF.

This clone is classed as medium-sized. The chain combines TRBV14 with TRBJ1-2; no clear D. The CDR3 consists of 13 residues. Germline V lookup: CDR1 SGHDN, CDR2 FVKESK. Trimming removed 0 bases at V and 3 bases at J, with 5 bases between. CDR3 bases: TGTGCCAGCAGCCAAGATACGGACTATGGCTACACCTTC. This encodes CASSQDTDYGYTF.

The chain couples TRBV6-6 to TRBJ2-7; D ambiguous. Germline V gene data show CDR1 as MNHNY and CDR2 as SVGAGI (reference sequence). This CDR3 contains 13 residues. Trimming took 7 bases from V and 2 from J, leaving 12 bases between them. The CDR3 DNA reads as TGTGCCAGCACCCCCGGCCAGGCCTACGAGCAGTACTTC. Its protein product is CASTPGQAYEQYF.

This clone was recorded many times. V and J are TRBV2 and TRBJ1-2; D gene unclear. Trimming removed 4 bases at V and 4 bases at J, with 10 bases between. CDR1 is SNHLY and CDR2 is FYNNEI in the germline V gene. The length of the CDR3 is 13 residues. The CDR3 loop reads CASSVGPLYGYTF. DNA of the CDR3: TGTGCCAGCAGTGTTGGCCCCCTCTATGGCTACACCTTC.